This TCR beta chain was sequenced for a study of blood T cell repertoires in COVID-19. Study summary: The origin of the acute and convalescent COVID-19 samples was the United States, Italy and Spain.

The CDR3 sequence is 16 residues long. Trimming removed 3 bases from V and 5 bases from J; junction bases left unmatched: 5. The germline V gene has CDR1 SGHAT and CDR2 FQNNGV. Some clones are missing from TCRdb's copy, which holds only in-frame ones; the method was immunoSEQ multiplex PCR. In the table there are hundreds of thousands of clones, around 80% of which are singletons. Sequencing input: peripheral blood. The chain employs TRBV11-2 and TRBJ2-1, with 12 bases aligning to TRBD2. This sequence was found in a woman in her forties or fifties with acute or convalescent COVID-19. The CDR3 DNA follows: TGTGCCAGCAGCTTCAGTCTAGCGGGAGGGAACAATGAGCAGTTCTTC. It encodes CASSFSLAGGNNEQFF.